This T cell receptor beta chain was sequenced for a study of cytotoxic CD8 clonotypes in ibrutinib-treated CLL. About the research overall: Of the patients, 10 to 12 were relapsed/refractory, about 15 treatment-naive and 17 to 18 IGHV unmutated. Sequenced samples delivered averages of around 250,000 productive templates and around 90,000 productive rearrangements. Study results and caveats: Baseline clonality, higher than in age-matched healthy donors, tracked circulating CD8+ T-cell counts. Clonality went up at the time of ibrutinib response, stayed stable in sustained remission, and later dropped back toward its baseline level at progression.

The assay was immunoSEQ multiplex PCR, and TCRdb's table has in-frame clones only and misses some. Altogether 150,000 to 200,000 clones are present, around 72% being singletons, with the ten largest covering roughly 13%. Trimming took off 5 bases at V and 3 bases at J, with 16 bases between the two ends. The CDR3 is 15 residues long. Germline-derived CDR1 and CDR2 are SGHTA and FQGNSA. In regard to this clone: Its specificity is not known.

V gene TRBV7-2 combines with J gene TRBJ2-5; weak D call: TRBD1 (7 bases). The sequence came from a human donor with chronic lymphocytic leukemia. The material was PBMCs, obtained after 24 months of ibrutinib treatment. The CDR3 spells CASSRGGTDKETQYF. The CDR3 coding sequence is TGTGCCAGCAGCCGAGGGGGGACAGATAAAGAGACCCAGTACTTC.